These 27 T cell receptor beta chains were all obtained from the same sample, sequenced in a study of T cell changes during pregnancy in multiple sclerosis. Assay: immunoSEQ multiplex PCR; the TCRdb copy retains only in-frame clones and omits some. The table lists roughly 31,000 clones, approximately 90% of them singletons, with approximately 0.7% in the top ten. The sample consisted of CD4+ T cells from peripheral blood mononuclear cells, taken in the first trimester of pregnancy. All receptors come from a female donor with multiple sclerosis, enrolled in a pregnancy study.

Here the CDR3 DNA reads TGTGCCAGCAGTGCGACAGGGAGGGGCTACACCTTC. Protein sequence: CASSATGRGYTF. The chain is built from TRBV2 and TRBJ1-2, with 7 bases matching TRBD1. V lost 4 bases and J lost 8; bases outside the gene matches: 4. The CDR3 loop spans 12 amino acids. The germline gives CDR1 SNHLY, CDR2 FYNNEI. The complete variable domain, with remaining parts taken from reference TRBV2 and TRBJ1-2, reads EPEVTQTPSHQVTQMGQEVILRCVPISNHLYFYWYRQILGQKVEFLVSFYNNEISEKSEIFDDQFSVERPDGSNFTLKIRSTKLEDSAMYFCASSATGRGYTFGSGTRLTVV.

This rearrangement joins TRBV18 to TRBJ2-3; 10 nucleotides align to TRBD2. The CDR3 has 13 residues. CDR1 and CDR2 (germline): KGHSH, LQKENI. The V gene end was trimmed by 3 bases and the J gene end by 6 bases; junction bases not matched to a gene: 0. This CDR3 is CASSPGLADTQYF. Written as DNA, the CDR3 is TGTGCCAGCTCACCGGGACTAGCGGATACGCAGTATTTT.

The V and J genes are TRBV2 and TRBJ2-1; 10 bases agree with TRBD1. This CDR3 has 13 residues. Germline CDR1 is SNHLY and CDR2 is FYNNEI. V lost 10 bases and J lost 4; bases outside the gene matches: 4. The CDR3: CANSGQGYNEQFF. In DNA form, the CDR3 reads TGTGCCAATTCGGGACAGGGGTACAATGAGCAGTTCTTC. Together with reference TRBV2 and TRBJ2-1, the CDR3 gives the full variable domain: EPEVTQTPSHQVTQMGQEVILRCVPISNHLYFYWYRQILGQKVEFLVSFYNNEISEKSEIFDDQFSVERPDGSNFTLKIRSTKLEDSAMYFCANSGQGYNEQFFGPGTRLTVL.

The chain links TRBV5-4 to TRBJ2-3, with 7 bases aligning to TRBD2. The junction had 1 base not matched to a gene; V was cut back by 2 bases and J by 1 base. This CDR3 has 14 residues. Germline V lookup: CDR1 SGHNT, CDR2 YYREEE (reference sequence). In DNA form, the CDR3 reads TGTGCCAGCAGCTTACGGGGGGGCACAGATACGCAGTATTTT. Protein: CASSLRGGTDTQYF.

The V gene is TRBV28, the J gene TRBJ1-6; no definite D call. The CDR3 loop spans 15 amino acids. V was clipped by 5 bases and J by 0 bases, with 8 bases between them. CDR1 and CDR2 from the germline V gene are MDHEN and SYDVKM. CDR3 bases: TGTGCCAGCAGTCGGGTGGGCTCCTATAATTCACCCCTCCACTTT. Encoded protein: CASSRVGSYNSPLHF.

This chain connects TRBV19 to TRBJ1-4, with D maybe TRBD1 (6 bases). Trimming removed 10 bases at V and 2 bases at J, with 14 bases between. Germline V gives CDR1 LNHDA, CDR2 SQIVND (reference sequence). CDR3 size: 14 residues. The DNA for the CDR3 is TGTGCCACCAGGGGTTCGCGGACTAATGAAAAACTGTTTTTT. Its protein product is CATRGSRTNEKLFF.

The chain employs TRBV6-5 and TRBJ1-6; D not certain. This CDR3 is built from 15 residues. V was cut by 4 bases and J by 6 bases, with 13 bases left in between. CDR1 is MNHEY, CDR2 SVGAGI, per germline. The CDR3 DNA follows: TGTGCCAGCAGTTGGGCTCCGACCTTTAATTCACCCCTCCACTTT. It yields the protein CASSWAPTFNSPLHF.

The chain has TRBV5-4 and TRBJ1-1; 7 positions match TRBD1. Trimming took 6 bases from V and 3 from J; bases not matched to a gene: 11. CDR1 and CDR2 (germline): SGHNT, YYREEE (reference sequence). The CDR3 is 15 residues long. The CDR3 reads CASIPAGQRDTEAFF. The CDR3 DNA sequence: TGTGCCAGCATCCCTGCGGGACAGCGCGACACTGAAGCTTTCTTT.

The chain uses TRBV28 and TRBJ1-5; maybe TRBD1 (5 bases). Germline V gives CDR1 MDHEN, CDR2 SYDVKM. CDR3 length: 15 residues. V was trimmed by 5 bases and J by 2 bases, leaving 13 bases between them. The CDR3 spells CASSPLGGGNQPQHF. The DNA for the CDR3 is TGTGCCAGCAGTCCCCTAGGAGGGGGCAATCAGCCCCAGCATTTT.

The chain uses TRBV25-1 and TRBJ2-5; possible D gene TRBD2, 6 bases. This CDR3 has 13 residues. The V gene lost 4 bases and the J gene lost 4 bases, with 10 bases spanning the gap. The germline gives CDR1 MGHDK, CDR2 SYGVNS. The CDR3 DNA sequence: TGTGCCAGCAGTGGAGGAGGGGTAGAGACCCAGTACTTC. This gives the protein CASSGGGVETQYF.

This clone was observed a handful of times. The chain has TRBV6-5 and TRBJ1-2; 9 bases agree with TRBD1. The CDR3 spans 14 residues. From germline, CDR1 is MNHEY and CDR2 SVGAGI. J lost 3 bases, V lost 2 bases, and 1 base had no gene match. CDR3 sequence reads: CASSYGQGYYGYTF. The DNA for the CDR3 is TGTGCCAGCAGTTACGGACAGGGGTACTATGGCTACACCTTC.

This clone was detected once. V and J are TRBV21-1 and TRBJ1-1; the DNA was not used to check the table's D call, TRBD1. TRBV21-1 is classified as a pseudogene. The CDR3 consists of 13 residues. The CDR3 nucleotides read TGTGCCAGGGTGACAGGGTTTGATTCTGAAGCTTTCTTT. Translated, it gives CARVTGFDSEAFF.

This chain uses TRBV18 with TRBJ1-2; D gene ambiguous. The germline V gene has CDR1 KGHSH and CDR2 LQKENI. V dropped 3 bases and J dropped 5 bases, with 16 bases sitting between them. This CDR3 is built from 15 residues. In nucleotides, the CDR3 is TGTGCCAGCTCACCCGAGTTGAGGGATCCTTATGGCTACACCTTC. Protein: CASSPELRDPYGYTF.

The rearrangement uses TRBV19 and TRBJ1-1; 7 bases map to TRBD1. This CDR3 has 11 amino acids. Germline CDR1 is LNHDA and CDR2 is SQIVND (reference sequence). V dropped 6 bases and J dropped 7; count of bases not matched to a gene: 2. Written as DNA, the CDR3 is TGTGCCAGTAGCCGACAGGGTGAAGCTTTCTTT. Its protein is CASSRQGEAFF.

The genes are TRBV5-1 and TRBJ2-3; 7 bases line up with TRBD2. V shed 4 bases and J 3 bases; nucleotides not matched to a gene: 11. CDR3 size: 16 residues. CDR1 and CDR2 (germline): SGHRS, YFSETQ. As DNA, the CDR3 is TGCGCCAGCAGCCGTTGGACTAGGGAGTCTACAGATACGCAGTATTTT. This codes for CASSRWTRESTDTQYF.

Only a few counts were recorded for this clone. The CDR3 sequence is CASCLTRSNTEAFF. The CDR3 DNA reads TGTGCCAGCTGCTTAACCCGGTCTAACACTGAAGCTTTCTTT. The V and J genes are TRBV2 and TRBJ1-1; D unresolved. V lost 8 bases, J lost 2 bases, and 15 bases lay in between. The CDR3 runs 14 residues. CDR1 and CDR2 from the germline V gene are SNHLY and FYNNEI. The entire variable domain, with the rest obtained from reference TRBV2 and TRBJ1-1, is as follows: EPEVTQTPSHQVTQMGQEVILRCVPISNHLYFYWYRQILGQKVEFLVSFYNNEISEKSEIFDDQFSVERPDGSNFTLKIRSTKLEDSAMYFCASCLTRSNTEAFFGQGTRLTVV.

The chain carries TRBV5-1 and TRBJ1-2; D possibly corresponds to TRBD1 (5 bases). V lost 0 bases and J lost 6, with 15 bases in between. The CDR3 is 15 amino acids. CDR1 is SGHRS, CDR2 YFSETQ, per germline. The CDR3 loop is CASSLASFREDGYTF. CDR3 nucleotides: TGCGCCAGCAGCTTGGCCTCTTTCAGGGAGGATGGCTACACCTTC. Looking up the rest from reference TRBV5-1 and TRBJ1-2 gives the full variable domain: KAGVTQTPRYLIKTRGQQVTLSCSPISGHRSVSWYQQTPGQGLQFLFEYFSETQRNKGNFPGRFSGRQFSNSRSEMNVSTLELGDSALYLCASSLASFREDGYTFGSGTRLTVV.

The rearrangement uses TRBV5-1 and TRBJ1-3, with D unresolved. CDR1 and CDR2 (germline): SGHRS, YFSETQ. V was shortened by 4 bases and J by 4 bases, with 9 bases between the two germline ends. The CDR3 is made up of 13 amino acids. The DNA for the CDR3 is TGCGCCAGCAGCCCTGACATCGGAAACACCATATATTTT. Translating gives CASSPDIGNTIYF.

V usage is TRBV7-2 and J usage is TRBJ1-2; 7 nucleotides align to TRBD1. This CDR3 comprises 14 residues. Trimming at V came to 3 bases and at J to 7 bases, leaving 8 bases not matched to a gene. The germline V gene encodes CDR1 SGHTA and CDR2 FQGNSA. CDR3 sequence (DNA): TGTGCCAGCAGCTTCCAGGGGGTGGACGGTGGCTACACCTTC. This sequence encodes CASSFQGVDGGYTF.

The V gene is TRBV2, the J gene TRBJ2-1, with a tentative D call TRBD1 (6 bases). Germline V gene lookup returns CDR1 SNHLY and CDR2 FYNNEI. Trimming removed 8 bases at V and 4 bases at J, with 12 bases between. The CDR3 is 13 amino acids. Here the CDR3 reads CASSGQGYNEQFF. The CDR3 nucleotides read TGTGCCAGCTCAGGTCAGGGGTACAATGAGCAGTTCTTC.

The rearrangement joins TRBV5-1 to TRBJ2-7; tentatively, D is TRBD2 (5 bases). From germline, CDR1 is SGHRS and CDR2 YFSETQ. The V end was cut by 2 bases, the J end by 7 bases, with 13 bases between. This CDR3 has 13 amino acids. The CDR3 DNA sequence: TGCGCCAGCAGCTTACAGACCGGGGAAGAGCAGTACTTC. Protein product: CASSLQTGEEQYF.

The chain carries TRBV18 and TRBJ1-3; 9 bases are shared with TRBD1. V gave up 4 bases and J gave up 0 bases; unmatched junction bases: 10. This CDR3 comprises 18 residues. Germline V CDR1 and CDR2: KGHSH, LQKENI. CDR3 sequence reads: CASSRTGAQPLSGNTIYF. CDR3 sequence (DNA): TGTGCCAGCTCACGGACAGGGGCCCAACCCCTCTCTGGAAACACCATATATTTT.

The chain employs TRBV18 and TRBJ1-5; TRBD1 might be the D (6 bases). Germline V gene lookup returns CDR1 KGHSH and CDR2 LQKENI. The CDR3 spans 15 residues. Trimming took off 3 bases at V and 5 bases at J, with 14 bases between the two ends. The DNA for the CDR3 is TGTGCCAGCTCACCTGGGACAAGCTCTCATCAGCCCCAGCATTTT. This gives the protein CASSPGTSSHQPQHF.

The count of this clone is one. This chain uses TRBV4-2 with TRBJ1-4; D remains ambiguous. This CDR3 contains 12 residues. In germline, CDR1 is LGHNA, CDR2 YNFKEQ. Between the trimmed V and J ends, which lost 0 bases and 8 bases, there was a span of 4 bases. This CDR3 is CASSQDREKLFF. The CDR3, as DNA: TGTGCCAGCAGCCAAGATCGGGAAAAACTGTTTTTT.

This rearrangement joins TRBV5-6 to TRBJ2-5; unclear D gene. Germline CDR1 reads SGHDT; CDR2 reads YYEEEE. The CDR3 runs to 12 residues. Trimming stripped 2 bases from V and 5 bases from J, with 7 bases between. CDR3 amino acids: CASSLTPETQYF. CDR3 sequence (DNA): TGTGCCAGCAGCTTAACTCCGGAGACCCAGTACTTC.

This chain joins TRBV7-8 and TRBJ1-1; 8 bases line up with TRBD1. Looked up from germline, CDR1 is SGHVS and CDR2 is FQNEAQ. This CDR3 comprises 16 residues. Trimming took 5 bases from V and 1 from J; bases not matched to a gene: 9. The CDR3 nucleotides are TGTGCCAGCAGCCCCCACAGGGGGACGAGGAACACTGAAGCTTTCTTT. This gives the protein CASSPHRGTRNTEAFF. Combining the CDR3 with reference TRBV7-8 and TRBJ1-1 gives the whole variable domain GAGVSQSPRYKVAKRGQDVALRCDPISGHVSLFWYQQALGQGPEFLTYFQNEAQLDKSGLPSDRFFAERPEGSVSTLKIQRTQQEDSAVYLCASSPHRGTRNTEAFFGQGTRLTVV.

The chain employs TRBV4-3 and TRBJ2-1; D is unresolved. V was pared by 4 bases and J by 0 bases, with 13 bases between. CDR3 length: 16 residues. Looked up from germline, CDR1 is LGHNA and CDR2 is YSLEER. CDR3 residues: CASSPRLLFSYNEQFF. CDR3 coding DNA: TGCGCCAGCAGCCCGAGATTATTGTTCTCCTACAATGAGCAGTTCTTC.